Listed here are 27 T cell receptor beta chains from one sample, sequenced in a study of T cell repertoires in cytomegalovirus infection. MiXCR, run by TCRdb on the reads, gives a single entry per CDR3 protein. The repertoire holds about 360,000 distinct CDR3 sequences, with approximately 18% as singletons. Sequences were obtained from PBMCs. The receptors here all came from a human donor in good health (CMV status not recorded). Some clones in this sample may be carry-over from other donors' samples.

The CDR3 loop is CASSFTGTRGHEQFF. The CDR3 bases are TGTGCCAGCAGCTTTACCGGGACTAGGGGACATGAGCAGTTCTTC. The gene calls are TRBV7-8 and TRBJ2-1; 8 bases align to TRBD2. Germline CDR1 and CDR2: SGHVS and FQNEAQ. Trimming at V came to 3 bases and at J to 8 bases, leaving 9 bases not matched to a gene. The CDR3 consists of 15 residues.

This clonotype was seen repeatedly, ten times or more. The chain has TRBV7-8 and TRBJ2-5, with 8 bases aligning to TRBD2. The ends lost 0 bases at V and 2 bases at J; junction bases unmatched: 8. The CDR3 consists of 17 residues. The germline CDR1 and CDR2 sequences are SGHVS and FQNEAQ. In DNA form, the CDR3 reads TGTGCCAGCAGCTTAGCCTTCGCGGGGGGAACTCAAGAGACCCAGTACTTC. It codes for CASSLAFAGGTQETQYF.

This clonotype was detected ten times or more. The chain combines TRBV30 with TRBJ1-2, with TRBD1 as a possible D gene (5 bases). V was clipped by 1 base and J by 6 bases, with 12 bases between them. CDR3 size: 13 residues. CDR1 and CDR2 (germline): GTSNPN, SVGIG (reference sequence). The CDR3 spells CAWSATGGDGYTF. Written as DNA, the CDR3 is TGTGCCTGGAGTGCGACCGGGGGTGATGGCTACACCTTC.

This clonotype was recorded a few times. V and J are TRBV10-3 and TRBJ1-2, with D possibly TRBD1 on 6 matching bases. Trimming shortened V by 6 bases and J by 4 bases, and 15 bases separated the two germline ends. Germline V gives CDR1 ENHRY, CDR2 SYGVKD. The CDR3 runs to 14 residues. CDR3 in amino acids: CAIRSGGAGYGYTF. DNA for the CDR3: TGTGCCATCAGAAGCGGGGGGGCGGGCTATGGCTACACCTTC.

This clonotype has a handful of counts. The DNA is left out, because the CDR3 cannot be placed on it with certainty; the CDR3 is given as TCRdb lists it. The J gene is TRBJ2-5, the V gene TRBV6-2 or TRBV6-3. Germline V lookup: CDR1 MNHEY, CDR2 SVGEGT. The CDR3 length equals 13 residues, ends included. CDR3: CASSTSDGETQYF.

This clonotype showed up many times. J is TRBJ1-6 and V is TRBV12-3 or TRBV12-4; no reliable D call. The CDR3 extends over 16 amino acids. V was cut by 3 bases and J by 7 bases, with 16 bases left in between. The CDR3 bases are TGTGCCAGCAGTTTTTCTTTCGGTATTGGGAATTCACCCCTCCACTTT. Protein product: CASSFSFGIGNSPLHF.

This clonotype was counted a few times. The V call is TRBV2, the J call TRBJ1-1, with D possibly TRBD1 on 6 matching bases. The length of the CDR3 is 13 residues. Trimming pared 8 bases from V and 6 bases from J, leaving 16 bases between. Germline CDR1 reads SNHLY; CDR2 reads FYNNEI. The CDR3 is CASLGQNFPEAFF. The CDR3 DNA follows: TGTGCCAGCCTGGGACAAAACTTCCCTGAAGCTTTCTTT.

The rearrangement links TRBV7-9 to TRBJ2-1, with TRBD2 matching 8 bases. This CDR3 is 16 amino acids long. From germline, CDR1 is SEHNR and CDR2 FQNEAQ (reference sequence). V shed 4 bases, J shed 2 bases, and the junction held 7 bases outside the gene matches. The CDR3 loop is CASSSTSGPTYNEQFF. The CDR3 DNA is TGTGCCAGCAGCTCTACTAGCGGTCCTACCTACAATGAGCAGTTCTTC.

This clonotype came up a few times. The rearrangement links TRBV10-3 to TRBJ2-7; the match to TRBD1 covers 8 bases. The CDR3 is 15 amino acids. The V gene end was trimmed by 2 bases and the J gene end by 4 bases; junction bases not matched to a gene: 7. Germline loops: CDR1 ENHRY, CDR2 SYGVKD. CDR3 residues: CAISELPGQAYEQYF. The CDR3 DNA follows: TGTGCCATCAGTGAGCTTCCGGGACAGGCGTACGAGCAGTACTTC.

This clonotype was seen at least ten times. This chain joins TRBV7-2 and TRBJ2-7; 8 bases are a match to TRBD1. J was trimmed by 6 bases and V by 4 bases; bases with no gene match: 2. The germline V gene has CDR1 SGHTA and CDR2 FQGNSA. The CDR3 spans 12 residues. The CDR3 here is CASSWTGIEQYF. The CDR3 bases are TGTGCCAGCAGCTGGACAGGGATCGAGCAGTACTTC.

The rearrangement links TRBV29-1 to TRBJ2-3; unclear D gene. Germline V gene lookup returns CDR1 SQVTM and CDR2 ANQGSEA. V gave up 3 bases and J gave up 1 base, with 5 bases separating them. The CDR3 loop spans 12 amino acids. As DNA, the CDR3 is TGCAGCGTTGAGACTGGCACAGATACGCAGTATTTT. It is translated as CSVETGTDTQYF.

The sample holds many counts of this clonotype. The chain carries TRBV7-2 and TRBJ2-7; 11 bases match TRBD2. The germline gives CDR1 SGHTA, CDR2 FQGNSA. CDR3 length: 14 amino acids. V shed 5 bases and J 1 base; nucleotides not matched to a gene: 1. Here the CDR3 reads CASSRLAGSYEQYF. The CDR3 nucleotides are TGTGCCAGCAGCCGACTAGCGGGGTCCTACGAGCAGTACTTC.

The chain combines TRBV2 with TRBJ2-5; TRBD1 aligns across 8 bases. Germline CDR1 reads SNHLY; CDR2 reads FYNNEI. J was trimmed by 1 base and V by 2 bases; bases with no gene match: 3. The CDR3 contains 15 residues. Here the CDR3 reads CASSELGTGQETQYF. The CDR3 nucleotides are TGTGCCAGCAGTGAATTGGGGACAGGCCAAGAGACCCAGTACTTC.

This clonotype came up a few times. The chain couples TRBV7-2 to TRBJ1-6, with a weak D call TRBD1 (5 bases). V gave up 10 bases and J gave up 9 bases, with 22 bases separating them. This CDR3 comprises 15 residues. The V gene's germline CDR1 is SGHTA and CDR2 FQGNSA. CDR3 DNA sequence: TGTGCCATCAACTCTCGAGAGGGGTCCTCTTCACCCCTCCACTTT. Translation gives CAINSREGSSSPLHF. Using reference TRBV7-2 and TRBJ1-6 for the parts outside the CDR3, the full variable domain is GAGVSQSPSNKVTEKGKDVELRCDPISGHTALYWYRQSLGQGLEFLIYFQGNSAPDKSGLPSDRFSAERTGGSVSTLTIQRTQQEDSAVYLCAINSREGSSSPLHFGNGTRLTVT.

The rearrangement uses TRBV7-6 and TRBJ2-1; 12 bases fit TRBD2. V trimming: 5 bases; J trimming: 4 bases; junction bases outside the gene matches: 6. The CDR3 contains 16 residues. Per the germline V gene, CDR1 is SGHVS and CDR2 is FNYEAQ. CDR3 nucleotide sequence: TGTGCCAGCAGCCCTCGACTAGCGGGGGATTACAATGAGCAGTTCTTC. Amino acids: CASSPRLAGDYNEQFF.

J is TRBJ2-3 and V is TRBV6-5, with 10 bases fitting TRBD2. The length of the CDR3 is 14 residues. With V trimmed by 2 bases and J by 6 bases, 2 bases remained unmatched. CDR1 and CDR2 (germline): MNHEY, SVGAGI. In DNA form, the CDR3 reads TGTGCCAGCAGTTACGCTAGCGGGAGTGATACGCAGTATTTT. Encoded protein: CASSYASGSDTQYF.

This clonotype was counted a few times. The genes are TRBV20-1 and TRBJ2-5; TRBD2 aligns across 8 bases. V shed 6 bases, J shed 7 bases, and the junction held 10 bases outside the gene matches. There are 13 residues in the CDR3. From germline, CDR1 is DFQATT and CDR2 SNEGSKA (reference sequence). In nucleotides, the CDR3 is TGCAGTGCCACCGCGGGCGGGGGGCCGACCCAGTACTTC. Translation gives CSATAGGGPTQYF.

The chain links TRBV12-3 or TRBV12-4 to TRBJ2-5; D tentatively fits TRBD1 or TRBD2 (5 bases each). Trimming cost V 3 bases and J 9 bases, with 14 bases left between them. CDR3 length: 13 amino acids. The CDR3 DNA sequence: TGTGCCAGCAGTTTCGGGGACGGCGGCCCCCAGTACTTC. Protein sequence: CASSFGDGGPQYF.

This clonotype was recorded a few times. CDR3 loop: CASSMTDRAQHF. The CDR3 bases are TGTGCCAGTAGTATGACCGACCGGGCCCAGCATTTT. The rearrangement joins TRBV19 to TRBJ1-5; D uncertain. V was shortened by 3 bases and J by 11 bases, with 11 bases between the two germline ends. Germline lookup yields CDR1 LNHDA and CDR2 SQIVND (reference sequence). This CDR3 region has 12 residues. Variable domain in full (rest from reference TRBV19 and TRBJ1-5): DGGITQSPKYLFRKEGQNVTLSCEQNLNHDAMYWYRQDPGQGLRLIYYSQIVNDFQKGDIAEGYSVSREKKESFPLTVTSAQKNPTAFYLCASSMTDRAQHFGDGTRLSIL.

This clonotype has ten or more counts. V gene TRBV28 combines with J gene TRBJ2-7; D perhaps matches TRBD2 (6 bases). V shed 5 bases and J shed 2 bases, with 16 bases lying between them. CDR3 length: 15 amino acids. Per the germline V gene, CDR1 is MDHEN and CDR2 is SYDVKM. The CDR3 DNA sequence: TGTGCCAGCAGTCCCCCCGGGGGAGGCCCCTACGAGCAGTACTTC. This gives the protein CASSPPGGGPYEQYF.

The rearrangement joins TRBV7-2 to TRBJ2-5; the match to TRBD2 covers 8 bases. Germline V CDR1 and CDR2: SGHTA, FQGNSA. This CDR3 has 15 amino acids. Trimming at V came to 5 bases and at J to 4 bases, leaving 9 bases not matched to a gene. This CDR3 is CASSIGGTRRETQYF. In DNA form, the CDR3 reads TGTGCCAGCAGCATCGGGGGGACTAGGAGAGAGACCCAGTACTTC. The variable domain in full, completed from reference TRBV7-2 and TRBJ2-5, reads GAGVSQSPSNKVTEKGKDVELRCDPISGHTALYWYRQSLGQGLEFLIYFQGNSAPDKSGLPSDRFSAERTGGSVSTLTIQRTQQEDSAVYLCASSIGGTRRETQYFGPGTRLLVL.

A few counts support this clonotype. The rearrangement uses TRBV4-3 and TRBJ1-3, with D hard to call. Per the germline V gene, CDR1 is LGHNA and CDR2 is YSLEER. V lost 4 bases, J lost 0 bases, and 13 bases lay in between. The CDR3 is 16 amino acids. CDR3 DNA sequence: TGCGCCAGCAGCCTCGGACCTAGTTACTCTGGAAACACCATATATTTT. This sequence encodes CASSLGPSYSGNTIYF.

This clonotype came up many times. In DNA, the CDR3 is TGTGCCAGCAGCTTAGACAGGGGCTCAGAAGCTTTCTTT. Translating gives CASSLDRGSEAFF. The chain recombines TRBV11-3 with TRBJ1-1; the D gene is possibly TRBD1 (6 bases). The length of the CDR3 is 13 residues. Trimming left V 0 bases short and J 8 bases short, with 10 bases between. Germline-derived CDR1 and CDR2 are SGHNT and YENEEA.

There are many counts of this clonotype. CDR3 amino acids: CASTDRGPSYEQYF. DNA of the CDR3: TGTGCCAGCACCGACAGGGGCCCTTCCTACGAGCAGTACTTC. V is TRBV12-3 or TRBV12-4 and J is TRBJ2-7; TRBD1 agrees at 8 bases. The V gene end was trimmed by 7 bases and the J gene end by 1 base; junction bases not matched to a gene: 6. This CDR3 spans 14 amino acids.

The sample holds many counts of this clonotype. This chain uses TRBV7-8 with TRBJ2-7; tentatively, D is TRBD1 (5 bases). The CDR3 spans 16 residues. V lost 1 base to trimming and J lost 2 bases, with 15 bases between them. Germline V gene lookup returns CDR1 SGHVS and CDR2 FQNEAQ. The CDR3 nucleotides are TGTGCCAGCAGCTTAGGTTCCAGGGCGGTCGCCTACGAGCAGTACTTC. It yields the protein CASSLGSRAVAYEQYF.

The genes are TRBV7-9 and TRBJ2-3; D unclear. Germline loops: CDR1 SEHNR, CDR2 FQNEAQ (reference sequence). V was trimmed by 0 bases and J by 4 bases, leaving 5 bases between them. The length of the CDR3 is 13 residues. The CDR3 DNA is TGTGCCAGCAGCTTAGCCTGGTCAGATACGCAGTATTTT. Amino acid sequence: CASSLAWSDTQYF.

The CDR3 sequence is CASSPVGVRTEAFF. The DNA of the CDR3 is TGTGCCAGCTCACCGGTGGGAGTTCGGACTGAAGCTTTCTTT. This chain joins TRBV18 and TRBJ1-1; D not resolved. Germline CDR1 KGHSH, CDR2 LQKENI. With 3 bases removed from V and 5 bases from J, the gap between germline ends came to 13 bases. CDR3 length: 14 residues.